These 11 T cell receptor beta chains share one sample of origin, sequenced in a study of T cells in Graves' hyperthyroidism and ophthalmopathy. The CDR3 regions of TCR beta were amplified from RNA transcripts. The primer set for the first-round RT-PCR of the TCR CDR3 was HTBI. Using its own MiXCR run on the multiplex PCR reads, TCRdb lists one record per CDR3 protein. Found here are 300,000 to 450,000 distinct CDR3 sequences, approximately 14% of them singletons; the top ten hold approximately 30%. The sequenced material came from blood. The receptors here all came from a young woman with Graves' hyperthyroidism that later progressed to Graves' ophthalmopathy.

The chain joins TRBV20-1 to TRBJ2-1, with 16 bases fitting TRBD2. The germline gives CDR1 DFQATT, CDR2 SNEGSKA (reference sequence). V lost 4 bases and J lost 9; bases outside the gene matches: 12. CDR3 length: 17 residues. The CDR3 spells CSATDTGLAGGLFEQFF. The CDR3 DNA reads TGCAGTGCTACTGATACGGGACTAGCGGGAGGGCTTTTTGAGCAGTTCTTC.

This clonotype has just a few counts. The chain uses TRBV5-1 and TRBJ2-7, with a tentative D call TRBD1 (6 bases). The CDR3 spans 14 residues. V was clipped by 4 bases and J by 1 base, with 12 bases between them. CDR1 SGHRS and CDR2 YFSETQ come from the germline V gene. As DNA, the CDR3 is TGCGCCAGCAGCCGCCACAGGGATTCCTACGAGCAGTACTTC. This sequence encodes CASSRHRDSYEQYF.

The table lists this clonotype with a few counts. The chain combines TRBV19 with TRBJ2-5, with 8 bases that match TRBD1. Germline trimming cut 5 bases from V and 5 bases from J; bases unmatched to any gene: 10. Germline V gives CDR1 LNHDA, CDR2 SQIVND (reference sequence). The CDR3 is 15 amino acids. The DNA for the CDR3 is TGTGCCAGTAGTGTCCTCAGGGGGCAGGGTGAGACCCAGTACTTC. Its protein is CASSVLRGQGETQYF.

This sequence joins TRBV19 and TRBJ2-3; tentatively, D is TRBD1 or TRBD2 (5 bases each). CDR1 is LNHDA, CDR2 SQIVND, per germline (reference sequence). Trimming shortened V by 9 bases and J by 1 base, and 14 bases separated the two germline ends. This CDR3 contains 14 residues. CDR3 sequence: CASRRGSGTDTQYF. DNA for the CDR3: TGTGCCAGCAGACGGGGCAGTGGCACAGATACGCAGTATTTT. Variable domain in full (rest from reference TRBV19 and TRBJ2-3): DGGITQSPKYLFRKEGQNVTLSCEQNLNHDAMYWYRQDPGQGLRLIYYSQIVNDFQKGDIAEGYSVSREKKESFPLTVTSAQKNPTAFYLCASRRGSGTDTQYFGPGTRLTVL.

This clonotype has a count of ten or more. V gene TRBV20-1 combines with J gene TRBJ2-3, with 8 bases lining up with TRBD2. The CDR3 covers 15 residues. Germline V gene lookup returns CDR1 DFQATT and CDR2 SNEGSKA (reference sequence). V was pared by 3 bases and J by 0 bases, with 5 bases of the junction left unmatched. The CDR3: CSARAAGVSTDTQYF. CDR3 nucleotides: TGCAGTGCTAGGGCAGCGGGAGTGAGCACAGATACGCAGTATTTT.

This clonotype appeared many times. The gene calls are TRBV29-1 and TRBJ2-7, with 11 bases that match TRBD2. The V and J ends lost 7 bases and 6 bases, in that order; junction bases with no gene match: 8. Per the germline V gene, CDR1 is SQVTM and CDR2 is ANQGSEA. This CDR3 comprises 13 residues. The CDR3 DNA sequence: TGCAGCGCCAATAGCGGGAGGGCCTCCGAGCAGTACTTC. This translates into CSANSGRASEQYF.

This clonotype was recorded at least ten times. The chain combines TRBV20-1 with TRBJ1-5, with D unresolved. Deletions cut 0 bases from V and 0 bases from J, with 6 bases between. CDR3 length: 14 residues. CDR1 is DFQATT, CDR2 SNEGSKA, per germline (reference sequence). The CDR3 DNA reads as TGCAGTGCTAGAGACGGCTCTAGCAATCAGCCCCAGCATTTT. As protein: CSARDGSSNQPQHF.

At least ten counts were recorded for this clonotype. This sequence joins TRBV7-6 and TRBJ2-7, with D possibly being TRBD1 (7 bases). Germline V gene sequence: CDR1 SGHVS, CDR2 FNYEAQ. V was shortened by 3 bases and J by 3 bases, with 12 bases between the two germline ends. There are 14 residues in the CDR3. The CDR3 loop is CASSFRQGGYEQYF. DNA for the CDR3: TGTGCCAGCAGCTTCAGGCAGGGGGGCTACGAGCAGTACTTC.

The CDR3 DNA follows: TGTGCCAGCAGTGTAACAGGGGGCCATGAGCAGTTCTTC. Protein product: CASSVTGGHEQFF. The chain employs TRBV7-2 and TRBJ2-1, with 9 nucleotides matching TRBD1. The CDR3 loop spans 13 amino acids. From germline, CDR1 is SGHTA and CDR2 FQGNSA. Trimming at V came to 6 bases and at J to 8 bases, leaving 5 bases not matched to a gene.

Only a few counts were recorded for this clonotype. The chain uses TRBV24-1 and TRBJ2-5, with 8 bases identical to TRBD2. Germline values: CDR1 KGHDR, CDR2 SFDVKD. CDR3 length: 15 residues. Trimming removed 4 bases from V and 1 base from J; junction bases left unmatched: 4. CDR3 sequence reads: CATSDPTSVQETQYF. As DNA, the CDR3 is TGTGCCACCAGTGACCCGACTAGCGTCCAAGAGACCCAGTACTTC.

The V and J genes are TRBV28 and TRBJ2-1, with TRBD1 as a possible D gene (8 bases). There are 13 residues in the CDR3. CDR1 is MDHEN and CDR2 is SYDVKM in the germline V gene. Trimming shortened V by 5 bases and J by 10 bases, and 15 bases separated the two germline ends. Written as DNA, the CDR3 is TGTGCCAGCAGTACAGGACAGGGAGGGGAGCAGTTCTTC. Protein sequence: CASSTGQGGEQFF.